A selection of T cell receptor beta chains follows, all from one sample in a study of shared clonotypes between healthy human individuals. Repertoires were generated with immunoSEQ multiplex PCR, while TCRdb's copy carries only in-frame clones and drops some. The data contain over 2,000,000 clones, just under 95% of them seen just once; the ten biggest clones take up roughly 1.7%. The specimen was naive CD8+ T cells from PBMCs. Receptors originate from a man younger than 35 in good health. Some clones in this sample may be carry-over from other donors' samples. CDR3s include the opening cysteine and the closing phenylalanine or tryptophan. A D gene is named only where the DNA matches it firmly. Clone size is not always given. Where it is, it says once, few, many or a class for expanded clones.

CDR3 protein	CDR3 DNA	D gene	V gene	J gene	clone size
CASSLSPSSTGTYEQYF	TGTGCCAGCAGTTTGTCCCCCTCCTCGACAGGGACCTACGAGCAGTACTTC	TRBD1	TRBV27	TRBJ2-7	.
CASSPSYSQGPRANVLTF	TGTGCCAGCAGTCCCTCCTACTCACAGGGCCCGAGGGCCAACGTCCTGACTTTC	.	TRBV28	TRBJ2-6	.
CASSANQPQHF	TGTGCCAGCAGTGCAAATCAGCCCCAGCATTTT	.	TRBV28	TRBJ1-5	.
CASRPRPGQGVYEQYF	TGTGCCAGCAGGCCTCGTCCGGGACAGGGCGTGTACGAGCAGTACTTC	TRBD1	TRBV7-8	TRBJ2-7	.
CASSFVQGGQPQHF	TGTGCCAGCAGTTTTGTACAGGGCGGACAGCCCCAGCATTTT	.	TRBV27	TRBJ1-5	.
CASSFGPSNYGYTF	TGTGCCAGCAGCTTCGGACCCTCTAACTATGGCTACACCTTC	.	TRBV7-9	TRBJ1-2	.
CASSLRGPWNTGELFF	TGTGCCAGCAGCCTACGGGGCCCCTGGAACACCGGGGAGCTGTTTTTT	.	TRBV27	TRBJ2-2	.
CAISDGVKVTPYEQYF	TGTGCCATCAGTGACGGTGTTAAAGTTACCCCCTACGAGCAGTACTTC	.	TRBV10-3	TRBJ2-7	.
CASSYTGVYEQYF	TGTGCCAGCAGTTACACAGGGGTCTACGAGCAGTACTTC	TRBD1	TRBV7-8	TRBJ2-7	.
CASSPSLDRLETQYF	TGCGCCAGCAGCCCTTCCCTTGACAGGCTCGAGACCCAGTACTTC	.	TRBV5-1	TRBJ2-5	.
CASSVAPTETYEQYF	TGTGCCAGCAGCGTAGCTCCGACAGAAACCTACGAGCAGTACTTC	.	TRBV9	TRBJ2-7	.
CASSEDGNQPQHF	TGTGCCAGCAGTGAAGATGGCAATCAGCCCCAGCATTTT	.	TRBV2	TRBJ1-5	.
CASTIRDTRGEPIYF	TGTGCCAGCACCATCCGGGACACCCGAGGAGAACCCATATATTTT	.	TRBV28	TRBJ1-3	.
CASSFSRGANTGELFF	TGTGCCAGCAGTTTTTCAAGGGGCGCGAACACCGGGGAGCTGTTTTTT	.	TRBV27	TRBJ2-2	.
CASSFANTSQSGNTYNEQFF	TGCGCCAGCAGCTTCGCCAACACATCACAAAGCGGGAACACCTACAATGAGCAGTTCTTC	TRBD2	TRBV5-1	TRBJ2-1	once
CASSDKRGGTKNIQYF	TGTGCCAGCAGTGACAAGCGGGGTGGAACCAAAAACATTCAGTACTTC	TRBD2	TRBV6-4	TRBJ2-4	.
CASSEYRDANTEAFF	TGTGCCAGCAGCGAATACAGGGATGCGAACACTGAAGCTTTCTTT	.	TRBV11-2	TRBJ1-1	.
CASSFSGRGDEQFF	TGTGCCAGCAGCTTTAGCGGGAGAGGAGATGAGCAGTTCTTC	TRBD2	TRBV7-9	TRBJ2-1	.
CASSVASRGGNEKLFF	TGTGCCAGCAGCGTAGCCTCTCGGGGGGGTAATGAAAAACTGTTTTTT	.	TRBV9	TRBJ1-4	.
CASSLGLAGAPTLDTQYF	TGTGCCAGCAGCTTAGGTCTAGCGGGAGCCCCGACCCTAGATACGCAGTATTTT	TRBD2	TRBV7-8	TRBJ2-3	.
CASSLVGGSEQYF	TGTGCCAGCAGCTTAGTCGGCGGGTCCGAGCAGTACTTC	.	TRBV7-2	TRBJ2-7	.
CATSRARGPDEQYF	TGTGCCACCAGCAGAGCCCGAGGGCCCGACGAGCAGTACTTC	.	TRBV15	TRBJ2-7	.
CASSLVGGGSSYNEQFF	TGTGCCAGCAGCTTAGTGGGTGGGGGGAGCTCCTACAATGAGCAGTTCTTC	.	TRBV7-2	TRBJ2-1	.
CASSLGTGGWNEQFF	TGTGCCAGCAGCCTTGGGACAGGGGGTTGGAATGAGCAGTTCTTC	TRBD1	TRBV13	TRBJ2-1	once
CASSDPASGSYNEQFF	TGTGCCAGCAGCGATCCCGCTAGCGGGAGTTACAATGAGCAGTTCTTC	TRBD2	TRBV11-2	TRBJ2-1	.
CASSSRDRGMNTEAFF	TGCGCCAGCAGCTCCCGGGACAGGGGGATGAACACTGAAGCTTTCTTT	TRBD1	TRBV5-1	TRBJ1-1	.
CASSYSSGATYEQYF	TGTGCCAGCAGTTACTCTAGCGGGGCTACCTACGAGCAGTACTTC	TRBD2	TRBV6-6	TRBJ2-7	once
CASSPEVRGYEQYF	TGTGCCAGCAGCCCCGAAGTCCGGGGCTACGAGCAGTACTTC	.	TRBV9	TRBJ2-7	.
CASSLDRLNSPLHF	TGCGCCAGCAGCTTGGACAGGCTGAACTCACCCCTCCACTTT	.	TRBV5-1	TRBJ1-6	.
CASRLAGTSTDTQYF	TGTGCCAGCAGATTAGCGGGGACAAGCACAGATACGCAGTATTTT	TRBD2	TRBV28	TRBJ2-3	.
CASSVLEGGAKLYEQYF	TGTGCCAGCAGCGTATTAGAAGGGGGCGCAAAGCTCTACGAGCAGTACTTC	TRBD1	TRBV5-4	TRBJ2-7	.
CASSYQGGDYGYTF	TGTGCCAGCAGTTACCAGGGGGGCGACTATGGCTACACCTTC	TRBD1	TRBV6-5	TRBJ1-2	few
CASTGSGGHARTYNEQFF	TGCGCCAGCACCGGATCAGGGGGCCACGCTCGGACCTACAATGAGCAGTTCTTC	TRBD1	TRBV5-1	TRBJ2-1	.
CASSQAVGGYYEQYF	TGTGCCAGCAGCCAAGCGGTCGGGGGCTACTACGAGCAGTACTTC	.	TRBV14	TRBJ2-7	.
CASRTGQGPYNSPLHF	TGCGCCAGCAGAACGGGACAGGGGCCTTATAATTCACCCCTCCACTTT	TRBD1	TRBV5-1	TRBJ1-6	.
CASSPIGGSYEQYF	TGCGCCAGCAGCCCTATTGGGGGTAGCTACGAGCAGTACTTC	.	TRBV4-1	TRBJ2-7	once
CAWSPALTDYEQYF	TGTGCCTGGAGCCCGGCACTGACTGACTACGAGCAGTACTTC	.	TRBV30	TRBJ2-7	.
CASSSVGGTYEQYF	TGTGCCAGCAGCTCCGTGGGGGGTACCTACGAGCAGTACTTC	.	TRBV7-9	TRBJ2-7	.
CSVSLSSGSSDEQYF	TGCAGCGTTAGCTTGTCTAGCGGGAGTTCGGACGAGCAGTACTTC	TRBD2	TRBV29-1	TRBJ2-7	.
CASSSHRKTDGYEQYF	TGTGCCAGCAGTTCACACAGGAAAACCGACGGATACGAGCAGTACTTC	.	TRBV28	TRBJ2-7	.
CASRRDAYEQETQYF	TGTGCCAGTAGGCGGGACGCTTATGAACAAGAGACCCAGTACTTC	.	TRBV19	TRBJ2-5	.
CASSLFRQGGSTEAFF	TGTGCCAGCAGTTTATTTCGGCAGGGGGGATCCACTGAAGCTTTCTTT	TRBD1	TRBV28	TRBJ1-1	.
CASSYGGLFNEKLFF	TGTGCCAGCAGTTACGGAGGACTGTTTAATGAAAAACTGTTTTTT	.	TRBV6-6	TRBJ1-4	.
CASSQGSTPRGELFF	TGCGCCAGCAGCCAAGGGTCGACCCCCCGCGGGGAGCTGTTTTTT	.	TRBV4-1	TRBJ2-2	.